What follows are 19 T cell receptor beta chains derived from one specimen sequenced in a study of molecular identifiers for immune sequencing clone quantification. A single record per CDR3 protein comes from TCRdb applying MiXCR to the PCR reads. The data contain about 40,000 distinct CDR3 sequences, approximately 25% of them singletons. Sequenced material: naive CD8+ T cells from blood, with Jurkat cell RNA spiked in. Specified subset: FACS-sorted CD8+CD4-CCR7+CD45RA+ naive T cells. The receptors originated from a human donor in good health. Some libraries in this study had Jurkat cell RNA spiked in.

This chain uses TRBV6-2 or TRBV6-3 with TRBJ2-7; weak D call: TRBD2 (5 bases). There are 15 residues in the CDR3. V was shortened by 0 bases and J by 2 bases, with 11 bases between the two germline ends. CDR1 is MNHEY, CDR2 SVGEGT, per germline. The CDR3 region is CASSYSSGDAYEQYF. The CDR3 bases are TGTGCCAGCAGTTACTCGAGCGGAGATGCCTACGAGCAGTACTTC.

This clonotype has at least ten counts. The DNA of the CDR3 is TGTGCCAGTTTGTTAGCGGGCACAGATACGCAGTATTTT. Translated, it gives CASLLAGTDTQYF. The chain combines TRBV7-9 with TRBJ2-3; D might be TRBD2 (6 bases). Germline CDR1 SEHNR, CDR2 FQNEAQ (reference sequence). The V and J ends lost 9 bases and 1 base respectively, with 11 bases between them. CDR3 size: 13 residues.

This clonotype was seen at least ten times. This chain connects TRBV2 to TRBJ2-5; D is unresolved. The CDR3 spans 15 residues. Trimming shortened V by 2 bases and J by 3 bases, and 13 bases separated the two germline ends. Germline values: CDR1 SNHLY, CDR2 FYNNEI. This CDR3 reads CASSETPARKETQYF. CDR3 nucleotides: TGTGCCAGCAGTGAAACTCCGGCAAGAAAAGAGACCCAGTACTTC.

This clonotype appeared a few times. The chain recombines TRBV7-9 with TRBJ1-5; D is undetermined. The CDR3 runs 12 residues. With 1 base removed from V and 7 bases from J, the gap between germline ends came to 5 bases. The germline V gene encodes CDR1 SEHNR and CDR2 FQNEAQ (reference sequence). The CDR3 sequence is CASSLDGQPQHF. CDR3 coding DNA: TGTGCCAGCAGCTTAGATGGGCAGCCCCAGCATTTT.

About this clonotype: With a much larger clone just one base away, this may be a read error. The chain combines TRBV14 with TRBJ2-3, with 9 bases identical to TRBD1. CDR1 SGHDN and CDR2 FVKESK come from the germline V gene. The CDR3 is 16 amino acids. Here the CDR3 DNA reads TGTGCCAGCAGCCCTCCGGGACAGGGCTATGCAGATACGCAGTGTTTT. Encoded protein: CASSPPGQGYADTQCF. The full variable domain, with the rest looked up from reference TRBV14 and TRBJ2-3, is EAGVTQFPSHSVIEKGQTVTLRCDPISGHDNLYWYRRVMGKEIKFLLHFVKESKQDESGMPNNRFLAERTGGTYSTLKVQPAELEDSGVYFCASSPPGQGYADTQCFGPGTRLTVL.

This clonotype was seen repeatedly, ten times or more. The genes are TRBV5-1 and TRBJ2-5; 10 bases match TRBD2. With V trimmed by 5 bases and J by 4 bases, 8 bases remained unmatched. The CDR3 has 15 amino acids. Per the germline V gene, CDR1 is SGHRS and CDR2 is YFSETQ. CDR3 DNA sequence: TGCGCCAGCAGTAACCCAGCGGGGGGGCGAGAGACCCAGTACTTC. Its translation is CASSNPAGGRETQYF. The entire variable domain, with the rest obtained from reference TRBV5-1 and TRBJ2-5, is as follows: KAGVTQTPRYLIKTRGQQVTLSCSPISGHRSVSWYQQTPGQGLQFLFEYFSETQRNKGNFPGRFSGRQFSNSRSEMNVSTLELGDSALYLCASSNPAGGRETQYFGPGTRLLVL.

This clonotype turned up a few times. This may arise from a read error, as a much more abundant clone is one base away. No conserved phenylalanine or tryptophan is present at the end of the CDR3, so a read error is the likely explanation. V is TRBV2 and J is TRBJ2-5; 14 nucleotides match TRBD2. The CDR3 runs to 18 residues. Germline loops: CDR1 SNHLY, CDR2 FYNNEI. The V gene end was trimmed by 0 bases and the J gene end by 5 bases; junction bases not matched to a gene: 8. In nucleotides, the CDR3 is TGTGCCAGCAGTGAAGCTACGACTAGCGGGAGGGCCTTTGAGACCCAGTACCTC. As protein: CASSEATTSGRAFETQYL.

For this clonotype: A read error may explain this, as a much larger clone is one base away. This chain connects TRBV27 to TRBJ2-7, with a possible D match to TRBD1 (6 bases). The germline CDR1 and CDR2 sequences are MNHEY and SMNVEV (reference sequence). The CDR3 consists of 12 residues. V was cut by 5 bases and J by 6 bases, with 11 bases left in between. The CDR3 protein is CASSPTGCEQYF. Here the CDR3 DNA reads TGTGCCAGCAGTCCCACAGGGTGCGAGCAGTACTTC.

Remarks on this clonotype: This could be a read error, since a much larger clone is one nucleotide away. The V call is TRBV6-1, the J call TRBJ2-2; TRBD1 matches at 7 bases. The CDR3 sequence is 16 residues long. CDR1 and CDR2 (germline): MNHNS, SASEGT. CDR3 coding DNA: TGTGCCAGCAGTGAATTCGAGACAGGGTTCCCCGGGGAGCTGATTTTT. This translates into CASSEFETGFPGELIF.

This clonotype was detected many times. The J gene is TRBJ1-2, the V gene TRBV5-3, with D perhaps TRBD1 (6 bases). TRBV5-3 is identified as an open reading frame with a role that is uncertain. V lost 8 bases to trimming and J lost 10 bases, with 24 bases between them. The CDR3 extends over 14 amino acids. The CDR3 protein is CASSLGGADSDYTF. The CDR3 DNA is TGTGCCAGCTCTCTCGGGGGGGCAGACTCCGACTACACCTTC.

By sample share, this clonotype is medium-sized. The rearrangement uses TRBV28 and TRBJ2-7, with D possibly matching TRBD2 (6 bases). Germline-derived CDR1 and CDR2 are MDHEN and SYDVKM. This CDR3 contains 12 residues. Trimming pared 5 bases from V and 5 bases from J, leaving 10 bases between. The CDR3 here is CASSPGANEQYF. DNA of the CDR3: TGTGCCAGCAGTCCGGGAGCAAACGAGCAGTACTTC.

Points on this clonotype: Relative to the germline gene, one junction end is altered; a read error may explain this. The V call is TRBV4-1, the J call TRBJ2-3, with 7 bases matching TRBD2. CDR1 is MGHRA, CDR2 YSYEKL, per germline. The CDR3 is made up of 17 amino acids. The CDR3 loop is CASSLGGTTGVADSQYF. In nucleotides, the CDR3 is TGCGCCAGCAGCCTCGGCGGGACTACCGGAGTCGCAGATTCGCAGTATTTT.

The chain couples TRBV15 to TRBJ2-3; no reliable D call. With 0 bases removed from V and 3 bases from J, the gap between germline ends came to 1 base. This CDR3 is 12 amino acids long. CDR1 and CDR2 (germline): LNHNV, YYDKDF (reference sequence). This CDR3 reads CATSRETDTQYF. The CDR3 DNA reads as TGTGCCACCAGCAGAGAGACAGATACGCAGTATTTT.

As regards this clonotype: Compared with germline, one end of the junction differs, possibly owing to a read error. The chain employs TRBV7-2 and TRBJ2-1, with D hard to call. The CDR3 runs to 14 residues. In germline, CDR1 is SGHTA, CDR2 FQGNSA. CDR3 sequence reads: CAGSLDRVNNEQFF. The CDR3 DNA follows: TGTGCCGGCAGCTTAGATAGGGTTAACAATGAGCAGTTCTTC.

This clonotype was detected ten times or more. This chain uses TRBV7-7 with TRBJ2-5; 8 nucleotides match TRBD1. Per the germline V gene, CDR1 is SSHAT and CDR2 is FNYEAQ (reference sequence). V trimming: 3 bases; J trimming: 0 bases; junction bases outside the gene matches: 6. CDR3 length: 16 amino acids. The CDR3 DNA is TGTGCCAGCAGCTTTAGTGGGACAGGATACCAAGAGACCCAGTACTTC. It specifies CASSFSGTGYQETQYF. The variable domain in full, completed from reference TRBV7-7 and TRBJ2-5, reads GAGVSQSPRYKVTKRGQDVTLRCDPISSHATLYWYQQALGQGPEFLTYFNYEAQPDKSGLPSDRFSAERPEGSISTLTIQRTEQRDSAMYRCASSFSGTGYQETQYFGPGTRLLVL.

Of note for this clonotype: This may be a read error, as it is one base from a much larger clone. The CDR3 does not end in the conserved phenylalanine or tryptophan, so this is likely a read error. V gene TRBV27 combines with J gene TRBJ1-4; maybe TRBD1 (5 bases). V shed 3 bases and J shed 8 bases, with 10 bases lying between them. CDR1 and CDR2 (germline): MNHEY, SMNVEV (reference sequence). The CDR3 sequence is 13 residues long. CDR3 region: CASSLDIREKLFS. The CDR3 coding sequence is TGTGCCAGCAGTTTGGACATAAGGGAAAAACTGTTTTCT.

The chain joins TRBV29-1 to TRBJ2-1; D uncertain. V dropped 6 bases and J dropped 2 bases, with 8 bases sitting between them. Looked up from germline, CDR1 is SQVTM and CDR2 is ANQGSEA. The CDR3 covers 12 residues. The CDR3 bases are TGCAGCGTAGCAGGTACCTACAATGAGCAGTTCTTC. Its protein product is CSVAGTYNEQFF.

This clonotype came up many times. The rearrangement uses TRBV7-9 and TRBJ2-5, with 12 bases lining up with TRBD2. The CDR3 runs 17 residues. The ends lost 4 bases at V and 5 bases at J; junction bases unmatched: 11. Looked up from germline, CDR1 is SEHNR and CDR2 is FQNEAQ (reference sequence). CDR3 sequence: CASSSSRASGRAETQYF. CDR3 nucleotide sequence: TGTGCCAGCAGCTCTTCCCGGGCTAGCGGGAGGGCGGAGACCCAGTACTTC.

A note on this clonotype: This sequence may be a read error, since a much larger clone differs from it by one base. V usage is TRBV4-3 and J usage is TRBJ2-5; maybe TRBD2 (6 bases). Germline loops: CDR1 LGHNA, CDR2 YSLEER. This CDR3 has 15 residues. Trimming cost V 1 base and J 2 bases, with 11 bases left between them. This chain's CDR3 is CASSQGISGQETQYF. As DNA, the CDR3 is TGCGCCAGCAGCCAAGGTATTAGCGGACAAGAGACCCAGTACTTC.